A selection of T cell receptor beta chains follows, all from one sample in a study of identical twins. TCRdb re-called the 5' RACE reads through MiXCR, storing one row per CDR3 protein. Here the sample spans 400,000 to 550,000 distinct CDR3 sequences, roughly an eighth being singletons. This sample also appeared in a second study, on yellow fever vaccine responses in identical twins.

Sequenced sample: CD4+ T cells sorted from blood. These receptors originate from a woman aged 18 to 35 in good health. Both conserved end residues are part of each CDR3. D genes are given only for firm matches. Size is stated for part of the rows, as once, few or many counts, or as a class when the clone is expanded.

abundance,j_gene,v_gene,d_gene,CDR3nt,CDR3aa
-,TRBJ2-1,TRBV11-1,TRBD2,TGTGCCAGCAGCCCGACTAGCGGGCAACGGAAAATTACAACGAGGGCATATGAGCAGTTCTTC,CASSPTSGQRKITTRAYEQFF
-,TRBJ2-2,TRBV29-1,-,TGCAGCGTGGACCGCTGGCCGGGGACCGGGGAGCTGTTTTTT,CSVDRWPGTGELFF
many,TRBJ1-1,TRBV5-1,TRBD1,TGCGCCAGCCGTGAACAGGGGATAGTCACTGAAGCTTTCTTT,CASREQGIVTEAFF
-,TRBJ1-2,TRBV6-1,TRBD1,TGTGCCAGCAGCCCCACAACCGGGACAGGGGTAAACTATGGCTACACCTTC,CASSPTTGTGVNYGYTF
-,TRBJ2-1,TRBV20-1,-,TGCAGTGCTAGAGATCTCTATGTCGTAGGGCGGAGGGAATCCTACAATGAGCAGTTCTTC,CSARDLYVVGRRESYNEQFF
few,TRBJ2-1,TRBV25-1,-,TGTGCCAGCAGTGCCCTCGAGACGAACAACTACAATGAGCAGTTCTTC,CASSALETNNYNEQFF
-,TRBJ2-7,TRBV6-6,-,TGTGCCAGCAGTTACTCTGATCAGGAGCAGTACTTC,CASSYSDQEQYF
-,TRBJ2-3,TRBV20-1,-,TGCAGTGCTAGACCTCAAACTTCCCATGTTCACACAGATACGCAGTATTTT,CSARPQTSHVHTDTQYF
many,TRBJ2-5,TRBV7-2,TRBD1,TGTGCCAGCAGCCGGGACAGGGCCCAAGAGACCCAGTACTTC,CASSRDRAQETQYF
few,TRBJ2-5,TRBV7-3,-,TGTGCCAGCAGCTTAAGCTCCGCTCAGAGGGAGACCCAGTACTTC,CASSLSSAQRETQYF
-,TRBJ2-7,TRBV6-2/TRBV6-3,-,TGTGCCAGCAGTAACAGACTAGAATTGCGCGACGAGCAGTACTTC,CASSNRLELRDEQYF
-,TRBJ2-7,TRBV11-1,-,TGTGCCAGCAGCTTAGGCTGGACGGGTCTGGGCGAGCAGTACTTC,CASSLGWTGLGEQYF
few,TRBJ2-7,TRBV5-1,TRBD1,TGCGCCAGCAGCTCTATTACAGGGGGAAAGTCCTACGAGCAGTACTTC,CASSSITGGKSYEQYF
few,TRBJ2-7,TRBV3-1,-,TGTGCCAGCAGCCAGGGACGCAACTACGAGCAGTACTTC,CASSQGRNYEQYF
few,TRBJ1-2,TRBV6-5,TRBD1,TGTGCCAGCAGCAACAGGGGTGACTACACCTTC,CASSNRGDYTF
-,TRBJ2-2,TRBV2,-,TGTGCCAGCAGTCCTAGACTGCCCTGCTCGGCCGGGGAGCTGTTTTTT,CASSPRLPCSAGELFF
few,TRBJ2-6,TRBV5-1,TRBD1,TGCGCCAGCAGCCCTAGACAGGGTATATCCTCTGGGGCCAACGTCCTGACTTTC,CASSPRQGISSGANVLTF
few,TRBJ2-7,TRBV30,-,TGTGCCTGGAGTGTTTCAGGACACGAGCAGTACTTC,CAWSVSGHEQYF
many,TRBJ1-1,TRBV7-2,-,TGTGCCAGCAGCTTATGGGGCACTTTTGAAGCTTTCTTT,CASSLWGTFEAFF
many,TRBJ2-3,TRBV12-3/TRBV12-4,TRBD1,TGTGCCAGCAGTCGACAGGGGACAGATACGCAGTATTTT,CASSRQGTDTQYF
few,TRBJ2-5,TRBV12-3/TRBV12-4,-,TGTGCCAGCAACCAAGGGAAGCCTCGGGAGACCCAGTACTTC,CASNQGKPRETQYF
-,TRBJ2-1,TRBV6-4,TRBD2,TGTGCCAGCAGACCGCTAGCGGGGGGCTTATTCAATGAGCAGTTCTTC,CASRPLAGGLFNEQFF
few,TRBJ1-2,TRBV28,-,TGTGCCAGCAGTACCCCGGGTACAGGGACCTACACCTTC,CASSTPGTGTYTF
-,TRBJ2-3,TRBV6-1,-,TGTGCCAGCAGTGATCCGGGACCTACGCAGTATTTT,CASSDPGPTQYF
-,TRBJ2-1,TRBV6-5,-,TGTGCCAGCAGTTACTCGAGGGTGAATTGGGCTCACAATGAGCAGTTCTTC,CASSYSRVNWAHNEQFF
-,TRBJ2-3,TRBV4-3,TRBD2,TGCGCCAGCAGCCAAGTGATAGCGGGACTAGGCACAGATACGCAGTATTTT,CASSQVIAGLGTDTQYF
-,TRBJ2-5,TRBV20-1,TRBD2,TGCAGTGCTCGACCGAGCGGGAGCAAGACCCAGTACTTC,CSARPSGSKTQYF
few,TRBJ2-5,TRBV25-1,TRBD2,TGTGCCAGCAGAGAACTAGCGCCCATCGGCGAGACCCAGTACTTC,CASRELAPIGETQYF
-,TRBJ2-5,TRBV20-1,-,TGCAGTGCGAAAAAGGACAGCAAACAAGAGACCCAGTACTTC,CSAKKDSKQETQYF
-,TRBJ2-7,TRBV20-1,TRBD2,TGCAGTGCTAGAGACCAGGGACTAGCGGGAGGGCCCTTAGACCGACAGTACTTC,CSARDQGLAGGPLDRQYF
-,TRBJ2-3,TRBV28,-,TGTGCCAGCAGAGCCGGAGGGACAGATACGCAGTATTTT,CASRAGGTDTQYF
-,TRBJ2-7,TRBV20-1,TRBD2,TGCAGTGCCGAGACTAGCGGAAAAGAGCAGTACTTC,CSAETSGKEQYF
-,TRBJ2-4,TRBV12-3/TRBV12-4,-,TGTGCCAGCAGTTCACATTCAGGGACAAATTCAGTAGCCAAAAACATTCAGTACTTC,CASSSHSGTNSVAKNIQYF
few,TRBJ2-1,TRBV7-8,-,TGTACCAGCAGCGGGTGGGGACCCACATTTTTTGAGCAGTTCTTC,CTSSGWGPTFFEQFF
-,TRBJ2-4,TRBV7-9,-,TGTGCCAGCAGCCCGACGGGGGACATTCAGTACTTC,CASSPTGDIQYF
-,TRBJ2-2,TRBV20-1,-,TGCAGTGCTAGGCCCGTAGGCAAAGGGAGGACCGGGGAGCTGTTTTTT,CSARPVGKGRTGELFF
-,TRBJ2-1,TRBV24-1,TRBD2,TGTGCCACCAGTGATCCTTCGACTAGCCTGGGGCCCAATGAGCAGTTCTTC,CATSDPSTSLGPNEQFF
many,TRBJ2-3,TRBV10-3,TRBD2,TGTGCCATCATGGCTAGCGGAAGCACAGATACGCAGTATTTT,CAIMASGSTDTQYF
-,TRBJ2-3,TRBV7-8,-,TGTGCCAGCAGCTCAGATCTGGGACCAACCACAGATACGCAGTATTTT,CASSSDLGPTTDTQYF
-,TRBJ2-7,TRBV10-2,-,TGCGCCAGCAGGATGGGGGGCGCTGACCCCTACGAGCAGTACTTC,CASRMGGADPYEQYF
few,TRBJ1-6,TRBV20-1,TRBD1,TGCAGCAAGAGGAGGGGGCGGTCCTATAATTCACCCCTCCACTTT,CSKRRGRSYNSPLHF
few,TRBJ2-7,TRBV4-2,-,TGTGCCAGCAGCCAAGTCCTCGTTTCCTACGAGCAGTACTTC,CASSQVLVSYEQYF
few,TRBJ1-5,TRBV2,-,TGTGCCAGCAGTTTAGACAGGATCAATCAGCCCCAGCATTTT,CASSLDRINQPQHF
-,TRBJ2-1,TRBV5-5,TRBD2,TGTGCCAGCAGCTTGGGGGCCGGGACTAGATACAATGAGCAGTTCTTC,CASSLGAGTRYNEQFF
-,TRBJ2-7,TRBV10-1,TRBD1,TGCGCCAGCAGTGAAGGGACAGGGGCAGACTACTACGAGCAGTACTTC,CASSEGTGADYYEQYF
-,TRBJ2-7,TRBV23-1,-,TGCGCCAGCAGTCACTTACGGAACAGCGGAACCTACTCCTACGAGCAGTACTTC,CASSHLRNSGTYSYEQYF
-,TRBJ2-1,TRBV20-1,TRBD2,TGCAGTGTCGCACTAGCGGGGGGTTACAATGAGCAGTTCTTC,CSVALAGGYNEQFF
-,TRBJ2-3,TRBV18,-,TGTGCCAGCTCATCCCTGGTAGGAGGCCCCACAGATACGCAGTATTTT,CASSSLVGGPTDTQYF
few,TRBJ1-2,TRBV12-3/TRBV12-4,-,TGTGCCAGCAGTTTAGGGGTCAGCTATGGCTACACCTTC,CASSLGVSYGYTF
few,TRBJ1-2,TRBV6-5,-,TGTGCCAGCAGTGCTGACAACTATGGCTACACCTTC,CASSADNYGYTF
many,TRBJ2-7,TRBV7-9,-,TGTGCCAGCAGCTTAAATAGGGGCGACGAGCAGTACTTC,CASSLNRGDEQYF